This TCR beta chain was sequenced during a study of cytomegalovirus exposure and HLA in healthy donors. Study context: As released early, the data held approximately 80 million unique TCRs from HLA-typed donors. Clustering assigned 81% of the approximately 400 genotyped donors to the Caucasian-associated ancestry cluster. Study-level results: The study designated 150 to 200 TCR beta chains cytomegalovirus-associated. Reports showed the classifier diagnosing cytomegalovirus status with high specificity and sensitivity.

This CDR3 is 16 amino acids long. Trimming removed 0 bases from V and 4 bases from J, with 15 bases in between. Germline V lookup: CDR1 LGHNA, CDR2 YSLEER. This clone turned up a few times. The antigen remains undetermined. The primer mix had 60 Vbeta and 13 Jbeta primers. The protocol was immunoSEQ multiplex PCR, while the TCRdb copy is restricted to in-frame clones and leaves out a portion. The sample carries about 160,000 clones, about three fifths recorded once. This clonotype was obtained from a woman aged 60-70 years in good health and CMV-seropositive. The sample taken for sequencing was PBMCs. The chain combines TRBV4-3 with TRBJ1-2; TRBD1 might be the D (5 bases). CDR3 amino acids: CASSQDSSGLGYGYTF. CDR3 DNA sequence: TGCGCCAGCAGCCAAGACTCGTCAGGGTTGGGCTATGGCTACACCTTC.